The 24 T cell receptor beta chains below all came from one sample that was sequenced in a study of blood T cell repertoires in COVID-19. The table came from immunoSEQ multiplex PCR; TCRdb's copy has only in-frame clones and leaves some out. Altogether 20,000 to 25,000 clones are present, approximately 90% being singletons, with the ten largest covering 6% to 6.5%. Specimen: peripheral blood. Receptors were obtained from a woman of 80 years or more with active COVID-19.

The CDR3 is CASSPSQVPLGYTF. CDR3 DNA: TGTGCCAGCTCACCATCCCAGGTCCCCTTGGGCTACACCTTC. V and J are TRBV18 and TRBJ1-2; D is uncertain. The ends were cut back, 2 bases at V and 8 bases at J, with 15 bases in the middle. The CDR3 loop spans 14 amino acids. The germline gives CDR1 KGHSH, CDR2 LQKENI.

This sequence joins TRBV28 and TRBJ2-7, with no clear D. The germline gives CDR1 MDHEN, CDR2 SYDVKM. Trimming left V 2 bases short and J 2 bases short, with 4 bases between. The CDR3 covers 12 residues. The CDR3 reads CASSLQAYEQYF. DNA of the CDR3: TGTGCCAGCAGTTTACAGGCCTACGAGCAGTACTTC.

CDR3 sequence: CASSATLGPANTGELFF. In DNA, the CDR3 is TGTGCCAGCAGCGCCACTCTGGGCCCCGCGAACACCGGGGAGCTGTTTTTT. The gene calls are TRBV7-2 and TRBJ2-2; D gene ambiguous. V lost 5 bases to trimming and J lost 0 bases, with 16 bases between them. CDR3 length: 17 residues. Germline-derived CDR1 and CDR2 are SGHTA and FQGNSA.

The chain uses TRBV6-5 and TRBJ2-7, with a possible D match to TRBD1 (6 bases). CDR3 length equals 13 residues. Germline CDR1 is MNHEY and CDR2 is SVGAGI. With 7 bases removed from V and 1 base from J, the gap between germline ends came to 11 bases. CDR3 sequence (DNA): TGTGCCAGCACCCTCAGGGGTTCCTACGAGCAGTACTTC. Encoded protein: CASTLRGSYEQYF.

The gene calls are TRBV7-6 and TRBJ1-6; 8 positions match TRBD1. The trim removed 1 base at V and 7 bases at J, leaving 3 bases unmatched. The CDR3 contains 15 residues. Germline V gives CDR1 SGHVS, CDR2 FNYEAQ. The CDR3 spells CASSLVSGGNSPLHF. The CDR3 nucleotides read TGTGCCAGCAGCTTAGTTTCAGGGGGCAATTCACCCCTCCACTTT.

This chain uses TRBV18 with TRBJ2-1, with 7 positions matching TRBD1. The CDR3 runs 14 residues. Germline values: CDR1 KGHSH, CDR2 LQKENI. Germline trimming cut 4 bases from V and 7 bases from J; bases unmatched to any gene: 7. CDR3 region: CASSLGTASNEQFF. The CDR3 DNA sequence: TGTGCCAGCTCACTGGGGACAGCGTCGAATGAGCAGTTCTTC.

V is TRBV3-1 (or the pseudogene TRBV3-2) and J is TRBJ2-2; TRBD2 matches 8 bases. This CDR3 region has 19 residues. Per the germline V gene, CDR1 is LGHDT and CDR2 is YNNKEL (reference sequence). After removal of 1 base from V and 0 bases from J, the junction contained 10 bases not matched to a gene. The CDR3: CASSQGLAGITPNTGELFF. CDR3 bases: TGTGCCAGCAGCCAAGGGCTAGCGGGTATCACTCCGAACACCGGGGAGCTGTTTTTT.

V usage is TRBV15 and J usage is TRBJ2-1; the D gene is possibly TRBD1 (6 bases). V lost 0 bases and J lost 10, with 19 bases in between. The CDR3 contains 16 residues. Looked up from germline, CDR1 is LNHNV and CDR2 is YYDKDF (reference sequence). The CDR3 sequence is CATSRDQQGRGLEQFF. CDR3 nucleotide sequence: TGTGCCACCAGCAGAGATCAACAGGGCCGAGGTTTGGAGCAGTTCTTC.

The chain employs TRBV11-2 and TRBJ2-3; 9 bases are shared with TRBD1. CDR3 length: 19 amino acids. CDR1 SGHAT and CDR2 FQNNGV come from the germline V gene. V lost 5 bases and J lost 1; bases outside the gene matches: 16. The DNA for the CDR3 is TGTGCCAGCAGCCTGACACGAGGGCGGGACAGGGCCCGCACAGATACGCAGTATTTT. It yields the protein CASSLTRGRDRARTDTQYF. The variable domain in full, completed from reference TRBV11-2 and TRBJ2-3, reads EAGVAQSPRYKIIEKRQSVAFWCNPISGHATLYWYQQILGQGPKLLIQFQNNGVVDDSQLPKDRFSAERLKGVDSTLKIQPAKLEDSAVYLCASSLTRGRDRARTDTQYFGPGTRLTVL.

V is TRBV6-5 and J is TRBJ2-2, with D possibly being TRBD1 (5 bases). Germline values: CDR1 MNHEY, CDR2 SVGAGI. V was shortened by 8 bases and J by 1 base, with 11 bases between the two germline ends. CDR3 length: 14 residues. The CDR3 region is CASWRQRNTGELFF. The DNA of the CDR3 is TGTGCCAGCTGGAGACAGCGGAACACCGGGGAGCTGTTTTTT.

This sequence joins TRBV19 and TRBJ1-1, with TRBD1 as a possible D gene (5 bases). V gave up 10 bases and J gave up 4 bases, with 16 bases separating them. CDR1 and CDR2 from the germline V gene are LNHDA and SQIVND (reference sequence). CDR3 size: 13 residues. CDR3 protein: CATIRGGGTEAFF. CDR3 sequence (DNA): TGTGCCACTATTCGCGGGGGGGGCACTGAAGCTTTCTTT.

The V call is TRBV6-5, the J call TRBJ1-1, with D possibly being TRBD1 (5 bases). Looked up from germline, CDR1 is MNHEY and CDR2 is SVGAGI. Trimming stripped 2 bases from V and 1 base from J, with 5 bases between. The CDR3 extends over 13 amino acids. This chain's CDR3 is CASSYRGNTEAFF. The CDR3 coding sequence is TGTGCCAGCAGTTACAGGGGGAACACTGAAGCTTTCTTT.

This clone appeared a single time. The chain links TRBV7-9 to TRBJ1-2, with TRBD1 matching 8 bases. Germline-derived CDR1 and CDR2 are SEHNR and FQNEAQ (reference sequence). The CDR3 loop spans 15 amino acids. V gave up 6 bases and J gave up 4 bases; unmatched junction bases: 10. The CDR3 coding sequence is TGTGCCAGCAGTTCCCCAGGGGGCTCTGGCTATGGCTACACCTTC. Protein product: CASSSPGGSGYGYTF.

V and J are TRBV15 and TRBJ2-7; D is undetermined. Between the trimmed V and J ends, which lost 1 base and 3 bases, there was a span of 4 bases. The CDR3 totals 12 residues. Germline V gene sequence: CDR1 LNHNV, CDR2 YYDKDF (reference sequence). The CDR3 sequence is CATSRAGYEQYF. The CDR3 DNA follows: TGTGCCACCAGCAGAGCGGGCTACGAGCAGTACTTC.

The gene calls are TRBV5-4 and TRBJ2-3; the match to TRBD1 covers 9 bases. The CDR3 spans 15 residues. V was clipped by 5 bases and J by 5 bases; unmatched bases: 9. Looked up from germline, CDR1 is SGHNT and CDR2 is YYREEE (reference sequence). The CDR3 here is CASRLHGQGRDTQYF. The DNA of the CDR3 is TGTGCCAGCAGGCTACACGGACAGGGGAGAGATACGCAGTATTTT.

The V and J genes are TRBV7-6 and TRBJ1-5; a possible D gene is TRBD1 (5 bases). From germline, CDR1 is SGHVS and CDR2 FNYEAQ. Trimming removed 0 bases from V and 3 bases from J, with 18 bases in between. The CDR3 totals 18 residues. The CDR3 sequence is CASSLARGGRRNNQPQHF. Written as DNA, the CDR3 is TGTGCCAGCAGCTTAGCGCGGGGGGGACGGAGGAACAATCAGCCCCAGCATTTT.

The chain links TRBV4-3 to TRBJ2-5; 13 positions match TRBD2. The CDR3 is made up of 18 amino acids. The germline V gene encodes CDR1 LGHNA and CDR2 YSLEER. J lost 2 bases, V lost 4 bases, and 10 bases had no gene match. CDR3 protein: CASSRWTSGGEVQETQYF. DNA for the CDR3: TGCGCCAGCAGCCGATGGACTAGCGGGGGAGAAGTTCAAGAGACCCAGTACTTC.

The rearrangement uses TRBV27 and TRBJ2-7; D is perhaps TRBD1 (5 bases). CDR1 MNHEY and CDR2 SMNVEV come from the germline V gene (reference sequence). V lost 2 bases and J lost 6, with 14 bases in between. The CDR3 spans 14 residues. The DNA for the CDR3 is TGTGCCAGCAGTTTAGGTGGGGCGTACGGCGAGCAGTACTTC. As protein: CASSLGGAYGEQYF.

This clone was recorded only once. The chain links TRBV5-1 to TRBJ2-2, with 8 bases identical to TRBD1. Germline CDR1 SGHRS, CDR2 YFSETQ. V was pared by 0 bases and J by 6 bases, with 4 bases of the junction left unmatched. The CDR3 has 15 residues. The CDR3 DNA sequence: TGCGCCAGCAGCTTGGCACAGGGGGTAGCCGGGGAGCTGTTTTTT. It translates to CASSLAQGVAGELFF.

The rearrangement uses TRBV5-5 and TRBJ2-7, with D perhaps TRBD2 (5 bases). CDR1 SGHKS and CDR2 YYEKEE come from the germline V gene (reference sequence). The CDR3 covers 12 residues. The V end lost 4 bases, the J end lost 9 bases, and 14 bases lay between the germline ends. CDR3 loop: CASSQQAATQYF. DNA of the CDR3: TGTGCCAGCAGCCAACAAGCGGCCACGCAGTACTTC.

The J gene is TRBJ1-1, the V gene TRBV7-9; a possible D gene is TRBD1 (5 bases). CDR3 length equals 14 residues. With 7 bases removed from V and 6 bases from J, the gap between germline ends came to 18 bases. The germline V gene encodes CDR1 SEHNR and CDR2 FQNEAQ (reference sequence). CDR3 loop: CASTLTDSHAEAFF. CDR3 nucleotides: TGTGCCAGCACCCTTACCGACAGTCACGCTGAAGCTTTCTTT.

The CDR3 loop reads CASRGQGSPEAFF. Here the CDR3 DNA reads TGTGCCAGCAGGGGACAGGGCTCACCTGAAGCTTTCTTT. The chain joins TRBV12-3 or TRBV12-4 to TRBJ1-1; 9 bases are shared with TRBD1. V shed 6 bases and J 6 bases; nucleotides not matched to a gene: 5. This CDR3 has 13 amino acids.

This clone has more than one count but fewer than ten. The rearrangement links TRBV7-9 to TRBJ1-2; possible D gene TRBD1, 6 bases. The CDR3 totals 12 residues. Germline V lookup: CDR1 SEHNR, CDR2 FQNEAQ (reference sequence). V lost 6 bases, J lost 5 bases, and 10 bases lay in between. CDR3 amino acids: CASSRDIYGYTF. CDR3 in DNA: TGTGCCAGCAGTCGGGACATATATGGCTACACCTTC.

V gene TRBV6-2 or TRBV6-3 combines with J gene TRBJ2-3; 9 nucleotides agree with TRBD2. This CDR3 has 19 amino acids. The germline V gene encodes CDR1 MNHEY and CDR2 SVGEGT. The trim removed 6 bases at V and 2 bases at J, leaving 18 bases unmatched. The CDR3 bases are TGTGCCAGCAGCTCCCGGGGGGGTAGCGGGGGCTCACTCACAGATACGCAGTATTTT. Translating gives CASSSRGGSGGSLTDTQYF.